These 23 T cell receptor beta chains originate from one sample sequenced in a study of long-term antiretroviral therapy in people with HIV. The run of the v3.0 immunoSEQ assay was at survey level. Sequencing used immunoSEQ multiplex PCR; TCRdb keeps in-frame clones, though not all of them. The repertoire holds some 30,000 clones, with around 90% as singletons. Sequences were derived from unsorted PBMCs, sampled 5 to 5.5 years after starting antiretroviral therapy. The receptors stem from a woman between 35 and 50 years old with HIV.

The genes are TRBV10-2 and TRBJ2-1; no firm D call. V was clipped by 3 bases and J by 14 bases, with 14 bases between them. Germline V gives CDR1 WSHSY, CDR2 SAAADI. The CDR3 contains 12 residues. The CDR3 spells CASSDYPPEEFF. CDR3 bases: TGCGCCAGCAGTGATTATCCTCCCGAGGAGTTCTTC.

V usage is TRBV19 and J usage is TRBJ1-1; possible D gene TRBD1, 5 bases. The CDR3 is 13 residues long. V lost 5 bases to trimming and J lost 5 bases, with 12 bases between them. CDR1 LNHDA and CDR2 SQIVND come from the germline V gene (reference sequence). CDR3 residues: CASSRRGGTEAFF. DNA of the CDR3: TGTGCCAGTAGTCGCCGGGGGGGGACTGAAGCTTTCTTT. Full variable domain (missing parts from reference TRBV19 and TRBJ1-1): DGGITQSPKYLFRKEGQNVTLSCEQNLNHDAMYWYRQDPGQGLRLIYYSQIVNDFQKGDIAEGYSVSREKKESFPLTVTSAQKNPTAFYLCASSRRGGTEAFFGQGTRLTVV.

J is TRBJ1-5 and V is TRBV4-3, with no clear D. This CDR3 spans 15 amino acids. From germline, CDR1 is LGHNA and CDR2 YSLEER. V lost 4 bases to trimming and J lost 3 bases, with 13 bases between them. The CDR3 loop is CASSLEAATNQPQHF. CDR3 nucleotides: TGCGCCAGCAGCCTGGAGGCAGCCACCAATCAGCCCCAGCATTTT.

The chain combines TRBV7-9 with TRBJ2-7; maybe TRBD2 (5 bases). Germline CDR1 is SEHNR and CDR2 is FQNEAQ (reference sequence). This CDR3 is built from 13 residues. Deletions cut 5 bases from V and 0 bases from J, with 8 bases between. In DNA, the CDR3 is TGTGCCAGCAGCCGACTAAGCTCCTACGAGCAGTACTTC. Translated: CASSRLSSYEQYF.

The V and J genes are TRBV14 and TRBJ2-1, with 13 bases identical to TRBD2. The CDR3 has 16 amino acids. Germline-derived CDR1 and CDR2 are SGHDN and FVKESK. J lost 7 bases, V lost 4 bases, and 7 bases had no gene match. CDR3 amino acids: CASSPLGLAGVNEQFF. CDR3 coding DNA: TGTGCCAGCAGCCCACTTGGACTAGCGGGGGTGAATGAGCAGTTCTTC.

The genes are TRBV6-1 and TRBJ1-5; no reliable D call. The V gene lost 0 bases and the J gene lost 9 bases, with 18 bases spanning the gap. The CDR3 runs 16 residues. Germline V gene lookup returns CDR1 MNHNS and CDR2 SASEGT. The CDR3 protein is CASSEAPGGGNRPQHF. In DNA, the CDR3 is TGTGCCAGCAGTGAAGCGCCAGGCGGTGGTAATAGGCCCCAGCATTTT.

This chain joins TRBV10-2 and TRBJ2-2; tentatively, D is TRBD2 (5 bases). Germline CDR1 and CDR2: WSHSY and SAAADI. Trimming removed 4 bases from V and 1 base from J, with 7 bases in between. The CDR3 totals 14 residues. The CDR3 reads CASSGELNTGELFF. The CDR3 coding sequence is TGCGCCAGCAGTGGGGAGTTGAACACCGGGGAGCTGTTTTTT.

J is TRBJ2-3 and V is TRBV30, with D maybe TRBD1 (8 bases). The germline CDR1 and CDR2 sequences are GTSNPN and SVGIG (reference sequence). V was pared by 8 bases and J by 1 base, with 19 bases between. The CDR3 length is 15 residues. The CDR3 protein is CAAQQGGTGTDTQYF. CDR3 DNA: TGTGCCGCGCAACAGGGGGGGACTGGCACAGATACGCAGTATTTT.

The genes are TRBV11-2 and TRBJ2-3; TRBD2 aligns across 7 bases. CDR1 and CDR2 (germline): SGHAT, FQNNGV. V dropped 5 bases and J dropped 2; count of bases not matched to a gene: 4. This CDR3 comprises 14 residues. In nucleotides, the CDR3 is TGTGCCAGCAGCCCCGGGACTACCACAGATACGCAGTATTTT. This translates into CASSPGTTTDTQYF.

The genes are TRBV5-4 and TRBJ2-7; possible D gene TRBD1, 5 bases. V was shortened by 4 bases and J by 6 bases, with 17 bases between the two germline ends. This CDR3 region has 14 residues. CDR1 SGHNT and CDR2 YYREEE come from the germline V gene (reference sequence). CDR3 in DNA: TGTGCCAGCAGCCTGATCTCCGCTGGGGCCGAGCAGTACTTC. Encoded protein: CASSLISAGAEQYF.

The rearrangement uses TRBV27 and TRBJ1-2; 7 bases align to TRBD1. The CDR3 is made up of 13 amino acids. J lost 3 bases, V lost 7 bases, and 5 bases had no gene match. CDR1 and CDR2 from the germline V gene are MNHEY and SMNVEV (reference sequence). The DNA for the CDR3 is TGTGCCAGCATCGGGACAGAGGACTATGGCTACACCTTC. It translates to CASIGTEDYGYTF.

J is TRBJ1-1 and V is TRBV9; 8 bases fit TRBD1. This CDR3 region has 15 residues. Trimming cost V 3 bases and J 3 bases; bases outside gene matches: 7. Germline CDR1 SGDLS, CDR2 YYNGEE. The CDR3 DNA reads TGTGCCAGCAGCGGGACCGGGACAGGACACACTGAAGCTTTCTTT. It encodes CASSGTGTGHTEAFF.

CDR3 nucleotide sequence: TGTGCCAGCAGGTCAACAGGGGGCGAATCCTATAATTCACCCCTCCACTTT. Translated, it gives CASRSTGGESYNSPLHF. The chain joins TRBV28 to TRBJ1-6, with TRBD1 matching 9 bases. The CDR3 has 17 amino acids. Germline V lookup: CDR1 MDHEN, CDR2 SYDVKM. The trim removed 6 bases at V and 1 base at J, leaving 7 bases unmatched.

The V and J genes are TRBV11-1 and TRBJ2-1; D not resolved. Germline lookup yields CDR1 SGHAT and CDR2 FQDESV (reference sequence). The CDR3 covers 14 residues. V was cut by 0 bases and J by 4 bases, with 7 bases left in between. The CDR3 region is CASSLAQAYNEQFF. Here the CDR3 DNA reads TGTGCCAGCAGCTTAGCGCAGGCATACAATGAGCAGTTCTTC.

V and J are TRBV11-2 and TRBJ1-1, with D unresolved. Germline lookup yields CDR1 SGHAT and CDR2 FQNNGV. The CDR3 is 13 residues long. With 0 bases removed from V and 1 base from J, the gap between germline ends came to 3 bases. In nucleotides, the CDR3 is TGTGCCAGCAGCTTAGAAAGGAACACTGAAGCTTTCTTT. This translates into CASSLERNTEAFF.

The V call is TRBV27, the J call TRBJ2-1, with a possible D match to TRBD2 (6 bases). The length of the CDR3 is 16 residues. Trimming removed 5 bases at V and 6 bases at J, with 20 bases between. CDR1 MNHEY and CDR2 SMNVEV come from the germline V gene (reference sequence). CDR3 coding DNA: TGTGCCAGCAGTAGAATAGCGGTTCACCCTACCAATGAGCAGTTCTTC. It codes for CASSRIAVHPTNEQFF.

This clone was observed a handful of times. This rearrangement joins TRBV11-2 to TRBJ2-2; possible D gene TRBD1, 5 bases. The germline V gene has CDR1 SGHAT and CDR2 FQNNGV. Trimming stripped 5 bases from V and 5 bases from J, with 15 bases between. CDR3 length: 15 residues. The CDR3 DNA follows: TGTGCCAGCAGCGCGATGACAGTTATGACCGGGGAGCTGTTTTTT. Amino acids: CASSAMTVMTGELFF.

The chain is built from TRBV11-2 and TRBJ1-2, with D possibly being TRBD1 (6 bases). V was clipped by 0 bases and J by 7 bases, with 15 bases between them. The CDR3 covers 15 residues. Germline CDR1 and CDR2: SGHAT and FQNNGV. DNA of the CDR3: TGTGCCAGCAGCTTAGAAGCCCGGGGGCTGAGTGGCTACACCTTC. This translates into CASSLEARGLSGYTF.

This rearrangement joins TRBV5-1 to TRBJ1-2, with 8 bases fitting TRBD1. The CDR3 runs to 13 residues. Germline CDR1 and CDR2: SGHRS and YFSETQ. Germline trimming cut 0 bases from V and 10 bases from J; bases unmatched to any gene: 5. In DNA form, the CDR3 reads TGCGCCAGCAGCTTGGGGCAGGGGGCGGACTACACCTTC. Translation gives CASSLGQGADYTF.

The chain couples TRBV5-1 to TRBJ1-5; 9 nucleotides match TRBD1. Trimming took 4 bases from V and 2 from J; bases not matched to a gene: 1. The CDR3 contains 14 residues. CDR1 is SGHRS and CDR2 is YFSETQ in the germline V gene. The CDR3 loop is CASSRTGGNQPQHF. The CDR3, as DNA: TGCGCCAGCAGCCGGACAGGGGGCAATCAGCCCCAGCATTTT.

This chain uses TRBV5-1 with TRBJ1-3, with TRBD1 matching 9 bases. The CDR3 spans 15 residues. The V segment lost 3 bases and the J segment 2 bases; nucleotides outside the gene matches: 3. Germline V gene sequence: CDR1 SGHRS, CDR2 YFSETQ. The CDR3 nucleotides read TGCGCCAGCAGCTGGACAGGGGAACCTGGAAACACCATATATTTT. Translating gives CASSWTGEPGNTIYF.

The chain combines TRBV5-1 with TRBJ1-1, with a possible D match to TRBD1 (5 bases). The V end was cut by 2 bases, the J end by 3 bases, with 14 bases between. This CDR3 is built from 15 residues. In germline, CDR1 is SGHRS, CDR2 YFSETQ. CDR3 bases: TGCGCCAGCAGCTTAAGGGACCCGAGGTACACTGAAGCTTTCTTT. It specifies CASSLRDPRYTEAFF. The full variable domain, with the rest looked up from reference TRBV5-1 and TRBJ1-1, is KAGVTQTPRYLIKTRGQQVTLSCSPISGHRSVSWYQQTPGQGLQFLFEYFSETQRNKGNFPGRFSGRQFSNSRSEMNVSTLELGDSALYLCASSLRDPRYTEAFFGQGTRLTVV.

V and J are TRBV19 and TRBJ1-5; D perhaps matches TRBD1 (5 bases). Trimming left V 1 base short and J 9 bases short, with 16 bases between. From germline, CDR1 is LNHDA and CDR2 SQIVND (reference sequence). The CDR3 consists of 15 residues. CDR3 sequence: CASSIGGRDGRPQHF. For the CDR3, the DNA is TGTGCCAGTAGTATAGGAGGCAGGGACGGTAGGCCCCAGCATTTT.